A selection of T cell receptor beta chains follows, all from one sample in a study of blood T cell repertoires in COVID-19. TCRdb's table, derived via immunoSEQ multiplex PCR, lists solely in-frame clones and lacks some. The table lists 70,000 or so clones, about four fifths of them singletons, with around a sixth in the top ten. The sequencing sample was made of peripheral blood. The origin of the receptors is a human donor in a cohort sampled during active COVID-19. CDR3s include the opening cysteine and the closing phenylalanine or tryptophan. D genes are given only for firm matches. Expanded clones get a size class; other rows say once, few or many, or leave the size out.

v_gene	d_gene	j_gene	abundance	CDR3nt	CDR3aa
TRBV9	TRBD1	TRBJ2-2	.	TGTGCCAGCAGCGACGAAACAGGGGCCACCGGGGAGCTGTTTTTT	CASSDETGATGELFF
TRBV18	TRBD1	TRBJ1-4	.	TGTGCCAGCTCGCCGACAGGGCTTAATGAAAAACTGTTTTTT	CASSPTGLNEKLFF
TRBV9	TRBD1	TRBJ2-2	.	TGTGCCAGCAGCCCGAGGGACAGGGGGCTCACCGGGGAGCTGTTTTTT	CASSPRDRGLTGELFF
TRBV11-3	.	TRBJ2-3	.	TGTGCCAGCAGCTTAGGTCGGGGGGCCAGCACAGATACGCAGTATTTT	CASSLGRGASTDTQYF
TRBV11-2	TRBD1	TRBJ2-7	.	TGTGCCAGCAGCTTCAGTCGGGGACAGGGGGTCTACGAGCAGTACTTC	CASSFSRGQGVYEQYF
TRBV4-3	TRBD2	TRBJ2-6	.	TGCGCCAGCAGCAAACTAGCGGGAGTCCGCTCTGGGGCCAACGTCCTGACTTTC	CASSKLAGVRSGANVLTF
TRBV29-1	.	TRBJ2-7	.	TGCAGCGTTGATATCCAGGGGCCTTATTACGAGCAGTACTTC	CSVDIQGPYYEQYF
TRBV5-1	TRBD1	TRBJ1-2	few	TGCGCCAGCACACTCGACAGGGCTAACTATGGCTACACCTTC	CASTLDRANYGYTF
TRBV4-1	TRBD1	TRBJ1-1	.	TGCGCCAGCAGCCAAGAGGACAGGGGCTCTGGAGCTTTCTTT	CASSQEDRGSGAFF
TRBV6-5	TRBD2	TRBJ2-7	.	TGTGCCAGCAGTCGCGCGGGGGATTCCTACGAGCAGTACTTC	CASSRAGDSYEQYF
TRBV2	.	TRBJ1-1	.	TGTGCCAGCAGTCTATTAGTAGAAGCTTTCTTT	CASSLLVEAFF
TRBV5-6	.	TRBJ1-4	.	TGTGCCAGCAGCTTGGGGGCAGGGATCGAACTGTTTTTT	CASSLGAGIELFF
TRBV4-1	TRBD2	TRBJ2-3	.	TGCGCCAGCAGCCTAATTAGCGGGGGCGGAGATACGCAGTATTTT	CASSLISGGGDTQYF
TRBV19	.	TRBJ1-2	once	TGTGCCAGTAGTATACAGGGGTACGATGGCTACACCTTC	CASSIQGYDGYTF
TRBV12-5	TRBD2	TRBJ2-7	.	TGTGCTAGTGGCCTTACTAGCGGGGGTACCGAGCAGTACTTC	CASGLTSGGTEQYF
TRBV5-1	.	TRBJ2-7	.	TGCGCCAGCAGCCTAATGGACAGTGCCTACGAGCAGTACTTC	CASSLMDSAYEQYF
TRBV6-2/TRBV6-3	.	TRBJ1-2	.	TGTGCCAGCAGTTACGCGGGGATAACAGATTATGGCTACACCTTC	CASSYAGITDYGYTF
TRBV6-5	.	TRBJ2-7	.	TGTGCCAGCAAAACTAGCAACTACGAGCAGTACTTC	CASKTSNYEQYF
TRBV6-2/TRBV6-3	TRBD1	TRBJ1-4	.	TGTGCCAGCAGTTACGGCTGGGACAGGAGCCCAACTAATGAAAAACTGTTTTTT	CASSYGWDRSPTNEKLFF
TRBV6-2/TRBV6-3	TRBD1	TRBJ2-7	.	TGTGCCAGCAGTTACAACGACAGGGTAGGCGAGCAGTACTTC	CASSYNDRVGEQYF
TRBV7-2	.	TRBJ2-1	.	TGTGCCAGCAGCTTCAACTCCTACAATGAGCAGTTCTTC	CASSFNSYNEQFF
TRBV5-1	.	TRBJ1-6	.	TGCGCCAGCAGCTTGGAGGGAGGAGTTGGTTCACCCCTCCACTTT	CASSLEGGVGSPLHF